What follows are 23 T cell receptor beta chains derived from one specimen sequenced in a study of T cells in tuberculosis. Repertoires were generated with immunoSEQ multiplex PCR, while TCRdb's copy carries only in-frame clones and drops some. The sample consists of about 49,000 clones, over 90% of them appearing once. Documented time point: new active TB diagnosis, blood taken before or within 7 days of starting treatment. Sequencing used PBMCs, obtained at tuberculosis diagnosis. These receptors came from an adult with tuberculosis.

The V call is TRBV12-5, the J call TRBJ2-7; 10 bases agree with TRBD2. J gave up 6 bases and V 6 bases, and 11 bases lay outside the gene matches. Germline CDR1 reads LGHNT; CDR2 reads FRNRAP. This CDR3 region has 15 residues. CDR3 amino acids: CASGRTSGGQGEQYF. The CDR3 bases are TGTGCTAGTGGCCGGACTAGCGGAGGGCAGGGCGAGCAGTACTTC.

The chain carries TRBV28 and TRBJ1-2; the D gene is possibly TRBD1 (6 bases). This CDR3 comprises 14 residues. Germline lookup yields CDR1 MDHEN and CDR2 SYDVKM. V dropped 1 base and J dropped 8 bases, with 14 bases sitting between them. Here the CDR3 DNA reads TGTGCCAGCAGTTTATTCTCTACAGGGTTCGGCTACACCTTC. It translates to CASSLFSTGFGYTF.

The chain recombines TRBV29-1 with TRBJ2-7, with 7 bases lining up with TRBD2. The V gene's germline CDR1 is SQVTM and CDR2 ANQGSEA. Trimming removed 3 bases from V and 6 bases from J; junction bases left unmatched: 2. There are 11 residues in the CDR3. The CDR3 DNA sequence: TGCAGCGTTGACGGGGGGAGCGAGCAGTACTTC. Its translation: CSVDGGSEQYF.

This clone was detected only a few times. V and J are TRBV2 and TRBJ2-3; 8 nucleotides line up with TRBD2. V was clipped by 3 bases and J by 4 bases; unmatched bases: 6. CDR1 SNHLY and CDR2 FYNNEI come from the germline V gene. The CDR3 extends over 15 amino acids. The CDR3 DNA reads TGTGCCAGCAGTGAGGTCGCGGGGGGTTCAGATACGCAGTATTTT. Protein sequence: CASSEVAGGSDTQYF.

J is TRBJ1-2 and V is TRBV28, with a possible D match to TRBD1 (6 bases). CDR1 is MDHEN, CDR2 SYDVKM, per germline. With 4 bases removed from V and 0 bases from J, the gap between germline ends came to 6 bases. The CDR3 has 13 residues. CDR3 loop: CASSYRANYGYTF. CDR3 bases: TGTGCCAGCAGTTACAGGGCTAACTATGGCTACACCTTC.

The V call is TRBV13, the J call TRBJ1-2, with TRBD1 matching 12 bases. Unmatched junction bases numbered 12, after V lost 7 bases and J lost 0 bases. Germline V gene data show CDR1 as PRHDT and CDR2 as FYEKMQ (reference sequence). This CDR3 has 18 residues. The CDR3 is CASTQRGQGARANYGYTF. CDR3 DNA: TGTGCCAGCACCCAACGGGGACAGGGGGCTCGGGCTAACTATGGCTACACCTTC.

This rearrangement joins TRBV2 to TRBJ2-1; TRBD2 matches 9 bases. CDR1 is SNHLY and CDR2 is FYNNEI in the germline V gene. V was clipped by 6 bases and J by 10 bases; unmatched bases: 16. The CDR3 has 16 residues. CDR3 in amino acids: CASSTLRGRALEEQFF. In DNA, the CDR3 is TGTGCCAGCAGCACTCTTCGCGGGAGGGCCTTAGAGGAGCAGTTCTTC. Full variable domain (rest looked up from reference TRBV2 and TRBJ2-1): EPEVTQTPSHQVTQMGQEVILRCVPISNHLYFYWYRQILGQKVEFLVSFYNNEISEKSEIFDDQFSVERPDGSNFTLKIRSTKLEDSAMYFCASSTLRGRALEEQFFGPGTRLTVL.

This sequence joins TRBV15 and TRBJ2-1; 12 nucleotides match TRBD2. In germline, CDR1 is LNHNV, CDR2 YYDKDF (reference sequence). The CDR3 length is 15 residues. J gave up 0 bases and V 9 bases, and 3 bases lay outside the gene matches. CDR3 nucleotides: TGTGCCACTCAGACTAGCGGGAGCTCCTACAATGAGCAGTTCTTC. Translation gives CATQTSGSSYNEQFF.

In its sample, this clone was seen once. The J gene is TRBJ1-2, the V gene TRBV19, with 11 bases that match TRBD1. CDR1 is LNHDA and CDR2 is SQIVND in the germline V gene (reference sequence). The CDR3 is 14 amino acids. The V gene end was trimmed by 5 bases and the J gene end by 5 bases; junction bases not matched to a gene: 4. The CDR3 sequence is CASSPDRGLYGYTF. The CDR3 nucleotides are TGTGCCAGTAGTCCGGACAGGGGGCTTTATGGCTACACCTTC.

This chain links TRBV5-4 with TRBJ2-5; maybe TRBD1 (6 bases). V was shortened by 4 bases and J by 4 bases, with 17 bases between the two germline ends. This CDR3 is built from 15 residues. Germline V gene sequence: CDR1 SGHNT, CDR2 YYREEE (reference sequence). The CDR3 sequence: CASSREPGERETQYF. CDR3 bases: TGTGCCAGCAGCCGGGAACCAGGGGAAAGAGAGACCCAGTACTTC.

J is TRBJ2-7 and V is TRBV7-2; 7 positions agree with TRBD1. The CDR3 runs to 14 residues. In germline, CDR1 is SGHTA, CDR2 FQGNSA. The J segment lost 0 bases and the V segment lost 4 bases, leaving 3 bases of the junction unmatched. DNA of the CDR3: TGTGCCAGCAGCTCGAACAGGGGCTCCTACGAGCAGTACTTC. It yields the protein CASSSNRGSYEQYF.

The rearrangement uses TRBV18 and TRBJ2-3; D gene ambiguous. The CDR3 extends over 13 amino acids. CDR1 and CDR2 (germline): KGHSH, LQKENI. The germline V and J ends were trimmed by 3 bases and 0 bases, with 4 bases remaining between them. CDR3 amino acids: CASSPESTDTQYF. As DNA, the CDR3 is TGTGCCAGCTCACCGGAGAGCACAGATACGCAGTATTTT.

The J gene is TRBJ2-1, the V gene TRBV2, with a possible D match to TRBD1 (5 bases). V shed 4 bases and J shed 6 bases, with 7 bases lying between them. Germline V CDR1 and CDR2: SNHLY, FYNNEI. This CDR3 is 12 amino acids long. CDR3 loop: CASSGQFNEQFF. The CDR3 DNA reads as TGTGCCAGCAGTGGACAGTTCAATGAGCAGTTCTTC.

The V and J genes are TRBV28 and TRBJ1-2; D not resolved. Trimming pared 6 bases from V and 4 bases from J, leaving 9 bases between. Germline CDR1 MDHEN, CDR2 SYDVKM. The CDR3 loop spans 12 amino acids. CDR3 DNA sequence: TGTGCCAGCAGGGGAGCGAGCTATGGCTACACCTTC. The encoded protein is CASRGASYGYTF.

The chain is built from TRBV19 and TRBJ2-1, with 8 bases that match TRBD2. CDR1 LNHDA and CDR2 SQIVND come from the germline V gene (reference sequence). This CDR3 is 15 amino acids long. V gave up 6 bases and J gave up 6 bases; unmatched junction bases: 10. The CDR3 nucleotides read TGTGCCAGTAGCCCGCGACTAGCGCCCGTCAATGAGCAGTTCTTC. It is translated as CASSPRLAPVNEQFF.

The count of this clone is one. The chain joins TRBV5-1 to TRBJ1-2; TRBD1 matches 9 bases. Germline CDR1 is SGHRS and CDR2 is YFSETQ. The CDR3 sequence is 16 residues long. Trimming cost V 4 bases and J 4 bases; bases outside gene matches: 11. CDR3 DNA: TGCGCCAGCAGCCCCCAGTCGGCACAGGGGGCCTATGGCTACACCTTC. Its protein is CASSPQSAQGAYGYTF.

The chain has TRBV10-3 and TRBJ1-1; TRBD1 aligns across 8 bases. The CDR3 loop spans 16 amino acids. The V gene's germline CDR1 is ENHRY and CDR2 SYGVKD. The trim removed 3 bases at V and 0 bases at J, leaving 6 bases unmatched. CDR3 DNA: TGTGCCATCAGTGACCCAGTGGACAGGGTGAACACTGAAGCTTTCTTT. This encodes CAISDPVDRVNTEAFF.

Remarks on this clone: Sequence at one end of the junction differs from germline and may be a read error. The chain's CDR3 is CASSRRLAGGVGGELFF. CDR3 nucleotide sequence: TGTGCTAGCAGTCGCCGACTAGCGGGAGGGGTTGGCGGGGAGCTGTTTTTT. The chain is built from TRBV7-7 and TRBJ2-2, with 14 bases identical to TRBD2. The CDR3 spans 17 residues. Germline V gene lookup returns CDR1 SSHAT and CDR2 FNYEAQ (reference sequence).

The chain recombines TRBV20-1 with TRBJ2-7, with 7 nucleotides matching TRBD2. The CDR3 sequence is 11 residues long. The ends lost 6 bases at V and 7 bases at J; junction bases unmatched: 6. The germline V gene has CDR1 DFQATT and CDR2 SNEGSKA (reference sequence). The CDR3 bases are TGCAGTGCGGGGAGGGCCCGAGAGCAGTACTTC. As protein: CSAGRAREQYF.

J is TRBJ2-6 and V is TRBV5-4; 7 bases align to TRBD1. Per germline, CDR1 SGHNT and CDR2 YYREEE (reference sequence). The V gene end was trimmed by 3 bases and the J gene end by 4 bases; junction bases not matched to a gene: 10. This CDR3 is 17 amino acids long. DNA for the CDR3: TGTGCCAGCAGCTCTTCCGGGACAGCTCTGGGGGCCAACGTCCTGACTTTC. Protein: CASSSSGTALGANVLTF.

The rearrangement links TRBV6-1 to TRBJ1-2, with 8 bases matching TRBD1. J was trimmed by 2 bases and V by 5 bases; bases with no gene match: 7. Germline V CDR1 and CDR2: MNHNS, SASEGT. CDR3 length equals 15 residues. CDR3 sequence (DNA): TGTGCCAGCAGTCTGGGGACAGGCGGAAACTATGGCTACACCTTC. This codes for CASSLGTGGNYGYTF.

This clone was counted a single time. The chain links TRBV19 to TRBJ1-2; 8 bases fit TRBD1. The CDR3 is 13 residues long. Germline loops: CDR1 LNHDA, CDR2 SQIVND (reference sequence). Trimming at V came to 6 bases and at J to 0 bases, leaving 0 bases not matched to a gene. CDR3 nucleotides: TGTGCCAGTAGGGACAGGGCTAACTATGGCTACACCTTC. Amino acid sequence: CASRDRANYGYTF.

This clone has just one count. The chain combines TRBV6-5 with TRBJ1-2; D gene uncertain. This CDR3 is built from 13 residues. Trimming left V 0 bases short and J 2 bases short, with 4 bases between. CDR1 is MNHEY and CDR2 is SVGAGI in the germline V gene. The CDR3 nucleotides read TGTGCCAGCAGTTACTCCTCCAACTATGGCTACACCTTC. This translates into CASSYSSNYGYTF.